This T cell receptor beta chain was sequenced for a study of T cells in Graves' hyperthyroidism and ophthalmopathy. TCR beta CDR3 region amplification was performed from RNA transcripts. The HTBI set primed first-round TCR CDR3 RT-PCR. TCRdb recomputed calls from the multiplex PCR reads with MiXCR, one row per CDR3 protein. Among roughly 250,000 distinct CDR3 sequences listed, roughly 15% were seen once. The sample holds many counts of this clonotype. The sequencing sample was made of blood. This TCR came from a woman aged 40 to 55 with Graves' hyperthyroidism that later progressed to Graves' ophthalmopathy.

CDR3 in amino acids: CAVKGPGAEAFF. As DNA, the CDR3 is TGTGCGGTGAAGGGGCCAGGGGCTGAAGCTTTCTTT. J is TRBJ1-1 and V is TRBV28, with D perhaps matching TRBD1 (6 bases). This CDR3 region has 12 residues. CDR1 is MDHEN and CDR2 is SYDVKM in the germline V gene.